A single sample gave rise to the 11 T cell receptor beta chains below, sequenced in a study of OX40 agonist ivuxolimab in advanced cancers. Using immunoSEQ multiplex PCR, the repertoire was profiled, and TCRdb retains in-frame clones only, with some absent. The sample carries 72,000 or so clones, roughly 87% recorded once. This specimen consisted of CD4+ or CD8+ T cells sorted from blood, obtained in a trial of the OX40 agonist ivuxolimab. The receptors shown here come from an adult with an advanced solid tumor such as melanoma, head and neck, liver or kidney cancer.

The rearrangement joins TRBV28 to TRBJ2-5, with D possibly being TRBD1 or TRBD2 (5 bases each). The germline V gene has CDR1 MDHEN and CDR2 SYDVKM. The CDR3 is 14 amino acids. V was pared by 10 bases and J by 2 bases, with 17 bases between. The CDR3 nucleotides read TGTGCCACCAGGGCGAGGGTTTATCAAGAGACCCAGTACTTC. Residues: CATRARVYQETQYF.

For this clone: The sample has other DNA sequences that encode this CDR3 too. The rearrangement uses TRBV6-5 and TRBJ1-2, with D hard to call. V gave up 3 bases and J gave up 5 bases, with 10 bases separating them. CDR3 size: 13 residues. Germline assignment: CDR1 MNHEY and CDR2 SVGAGI. The CDR3 nucleotides read TGTGCCAGCAGTTATGGGAGAGAGTATGGCTACACCTTC. It yields the protein CASSYGREYGYTF.

The sample holds one count of this clone. The chain is built from TRBV6-5 and TRBJ1-5, with D possibly being TRBD1 (6 bases). There are 15 residues in the CDR3. The germline V gene encodes CDR1 MNHEY and CDR2 SVGAGI. The V end was cut by 0 bases, the J end by 4 bases, with 10 bases between. This chain's CDR3 is CASSYSQGLNQPQHF. CDR3 in DNA: TGTGCCAGCAGTTACTCCCAGGGGCTAAATCAGCCCCAGCATTTT.

The chain employs TRBV2 and TRBJ1-1; D ambiguous. CDR1 SNHLY and CDR2 FYNNEI come from the germline V gene. The CDR3 loop spans 13 amino acids. The V end was cut by 6 bases, the J end by 1 base, with 9 bases between. CDR3 residues: CASRAESNTEAFF. Written as DNA, the CDR3 is TGTGCCAGCAGAGCAGAGTCGAACACTGAAGCTTTCTTT.

The genes are TRBV6-1 and TRBJ2-7; D remains unclear. The CDR3 contains 16 residues. Germline CDR1 is MNHNS and CDR2 is SASEGT. V gave up 3 bases and J gave up 3 bases, with 18 bases separating them. DNA for the CDR3: TGTGCCAGCAGTGAGTCTGCCGGGCTCCTCTACTACGAGCAGTACTTC. Its protein is CASSESAGLLYYEQYF.

The V gene is TRBV19, the J gene TRBJ1-6, with 9 bases fitting TRBD1. Per germline, CDR1 LNHDA and CDR2 SQIVND (reference sequence). The trim removed 6 bases at V and 8 bases at J, leaving 5 bases unmatched. The CDR3 has 14 amino acids. CDR3 nucleotide sequence: TGTGCCAGTAGCTCGGACAGGGGTTATTCACCCCTCCACTTT. Its protein is CASSSDRGYSPLHF.

The chain couples TRBV6-6 to TRBJ1-5; 9 nucleotides agree with TRBD1. Germline CDR1 and CDR2: MNHNY and SVGAGI (reference sequence). V shed 5 bases, J shed 7 bases, and the junction held 3 bases outside the gene matches. This CDR3 region has 13 residues. This CDR3 is CASSTGGGQPQHF. CDR3 DNA: TGTGCCAGCAGTACAGGGGGCGGCCAGCCCCAGCATTTT.

This rearrangement joins TRBV28 to TRBJ1-2; 9 bases fit TRBD1. The CDR3 totals 17 residues. Germline V lookup: CDR1 MDHEN, CDR2 SYDVKM. V gave up 5 bases and J gave up 3 bases; unmatched junction bases: 13. Here the CDR3 DNA reads TGTGCCAGCAGTCCGGGGGGAACAGGGGGCGCAGACTATGGCTACACCTTC. It encodes CASSPGGTGGADYGYTF.

V usage is TRBV7-9 and J usage is TRBJ2-7, with TRBD1 as a possible D gene (6 bases). CDR1 is SEHNR and CDR2 is FQNEAQ in the germline V gene (reference sequence). The CDR3 is 12 amino acids. Trimming took off 8 bases at V and 1 base at J, with 9 bases between the two ends. The CDR3 protein is CASLGQSYEQYF. The DNA for the CDR3 is TGTGCCAGCCTAGGACAGTCCTACGAGCAGTACTTC.

This clone was recorded once. The chain is built from TRBV6-5 and TRBJ2-7, with D tentatively TRBD1 (6 bases). The CDR3 consists of 13 residues. V dropped 6 bases and J dropped 7 bases, with 16 bases sitting between them. In germline, CDR1 is MNHEY, CDR2 SVGAGI. This chain's CDR3 is CASSPTGIHEQYF. In DNA form, the CDR3 reads TGTGCCAGCAGCCCTACAGGGATTCATGAGCAGTACTTC.

The chain joins TRBV5-4 to TRBJ1-1; D gene uncertain. Trimming pared 0 bases from V and 1 base from J, leaving 10 bases between. Per the germline V gene, CDR1 is SGHNT and CDR2 is YYREEE (reference sequence). The CDR3 is made up of 15 amino acids. CDR3 protein: CASSLEGSWNTEAFF. The CDR3 DNA follows: TGTGCCAGCAGCTTGGAAGGGAGTTGGAACACTGAAGCTTTCTTT.